These T cell receptor beta chains were read from a single sample in a study of cytomegalovirus exposure and HLA in healthy donors. The data were produced by immunoSEQ multiplex PCR, yet TCRdb's version contains in-frame clones alone and is incomplete. The sample holds around 90,000 clones, around 80% seen once. Sequenced input: PBMCs. These TCRs come from a man aged 25-40 years in good health and CMV-seronegative. Both conserved end residues are trimmed from each CDR3. Fields, in order: CDR3 protein, clone size, V gene. Part of the rows lack a size; the others show once, few, many or a class for expanded clones.

cdr3_aa: AWNILGGNTEAF; clone_size: NA; v_call: TRBV30
cdr3_aa: ASSPVGDGQPQH; clone_size: once; v_call: TRBV7-2
cdr3_aa: ASSTTSGEDTQY; clone_size: NA; v_call: TRBV13
cdr3_aa: ASKSGTGLGTQH; clone_size: NA; v_call: TRBV6-5
cdr3_aa: ASSQPGQETYEQY; clone_size: NA; v_call: TRBV4-2
cdr3_aa: AITMGRSNQPQH; clone_size: NA; v_call: TRBV6-1
cdr3_aa: ASSEGVQGEPQH; clone_size: NA; v_call: TRBV9
cdr3_aa: AWSGGAYNEQF; clone_size: NA; v_call: TRBV30
cdr3_aa: ASSLGLAGDEQY; clone_size: NA; v_call: TRBV7-9
cdr3_aa: SVWDRVGDEQY; clone_size: NA; v_call: TRBV29-1
cdr3_aa: ASSAPYAEAF; clone_size: few; v_call: TRBV25-1
cdr3_aa: ASSLSARDHEQY; clone_size: NA; v_call: TRBV7-7
cdr3_aa: ASRQTGTDYNSPLH; clone_size: NA; v_call: TRBV4-2
cdr3_aa: ASSDSEQGAQY; clone_size: NA; v_call: TRBV6-4
cdr3_aa: ASSSPGREADTQY; clone_size: once; v_call: TRBV10-1
cdr3_aa: ASSFQGRFDTEAF; clone_size: once; v_call: TRBV5-4
cdr3_aa: ASSLSRLIAGELF; clone_size: NA; v_call: TRBV7-2
cdr3_aa: ATSRRNEDTQY; clone_size: NA; v_call: TRBV15
cdr3_aa: ASRDRTGVGANVLT; clone_size: NA; v_call: TRBV27
cdr3_aa: ASSPPGRGTGELF; clone_size: NA; v_call: TRBV18
cdr3_aa: AWNRQGGRADTQY; clone_size: NA; v_call: TRBV30
cdr3_aa: ASSFKTTGFWDSPLH; clone_size: NA; v_call: TRBV7-2
cdr3_aa: ASSQGSRSGGTDTQY; clone_size: NA; v_call: TRBV4-2
cdr3_aa: ASSSTYEQY; clone_size: NA; v_call: TRBV6-6
cdr3_aa: ASSQGPGVNEQF; clone_size: NA; v_call: TRBV4-1
cdr3_aa: AWSGAGGETQY; clone_size: once; v_call: TRBV30
cdr3_aa: ASSRLADSTDTQY; clone_size: NA; v_call: TRBV6-4
cdr3_aa: ASSQESQGKYEQY; clone_size: NA; v_call: TRBV4-3
cdr3_aa: ANRVPLTEAF; clone_size: NA; v_call: TRBV6-1
cdr3_aa: ATSRDTASGAARTQY; clone_size: NA; v_call: TRBV15
cdr3_aa: ATSGQRNYGYT; clone_size: once; v_call: TRBV15
cdr3_aa: ASSQTGLAGGPSYYNEQF; clone_size: NA; v_call: TRBV14
cdr3_aa: ASSPDTNYEQY; clone_size: NA; v_call: TRBV5-1
cdr3_aa: ASSEGGRNQPQH; clone_size: NA; v_call: TRBV9
cdr3_aa: ASIPGTVPYEGQY; clone_size: NA; v_call: TRBV2
cdr3_aa: ASSNDRALGYT; clone_size: NA; v_call: TRBV27
cdr3_aa: ASSVSGRWTYEQY; clone_size: NA; v_call: TRBV9
cdr3_aa: ASSQRDQETQY; clone_size: NA; v_call: TRBV18
cdr3_aa: ASRPNYLRRKAVRNQPQH; clone_size: NA; v_call: TRBV28